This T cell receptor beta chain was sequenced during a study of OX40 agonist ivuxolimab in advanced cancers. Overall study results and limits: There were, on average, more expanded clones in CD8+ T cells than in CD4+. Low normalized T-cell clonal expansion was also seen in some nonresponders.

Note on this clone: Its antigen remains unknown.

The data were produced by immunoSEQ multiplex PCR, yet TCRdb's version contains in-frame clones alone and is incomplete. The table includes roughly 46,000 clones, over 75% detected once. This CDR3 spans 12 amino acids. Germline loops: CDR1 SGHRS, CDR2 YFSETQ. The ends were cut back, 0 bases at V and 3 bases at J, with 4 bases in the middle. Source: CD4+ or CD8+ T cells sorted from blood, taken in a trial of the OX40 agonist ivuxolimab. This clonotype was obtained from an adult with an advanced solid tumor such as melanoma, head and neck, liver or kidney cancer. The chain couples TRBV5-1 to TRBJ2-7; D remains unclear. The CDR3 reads CASSLGNYEQYF. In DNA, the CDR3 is TGCGCCAGCAGCTTGGGGAACTACGAGCAGTACTTC.